The T cell receptor beta chain described here comes from a study of blood T cell repertoires in COVID-19. Whole-study context: Samples came from the United States, Italy and Spain, spanning acute and convalescent COVID-19. Sample material is recorded as cDNA or gDNA derived from T cells, B-cell-depleted T cells, or PBMCs.

Data came from immunoSEQ multiplex PCR; TCRdb stores just in-frame clones and leaves some out. The table has some 40,000 clones, around 90% seen once; the top ten hold roughly 0.35%. The Seattle patients, enrolled during active infection, were followed longitudinally. V lost 11 bases to trimming and J lost 3 bases; unmatched junction nucleotides: 4. Germline V CDR1 and CDR2: MNHNY, SVGAGI (reference sequence). There are 12 residues in the CDR3. This TCR came from a man over 45 with COVID-19, enrolled during active disease. The specimen was peripheral blood. The chain links TRBV6-6 to TRBJ2-7, with 10 bases lining up with TRBD2. The CDR3 DNA reads as TGTGCCTCGCGGACTAGCGGCTACGAGCAGTACTTC. Protein: CASRTSGYEQYF.